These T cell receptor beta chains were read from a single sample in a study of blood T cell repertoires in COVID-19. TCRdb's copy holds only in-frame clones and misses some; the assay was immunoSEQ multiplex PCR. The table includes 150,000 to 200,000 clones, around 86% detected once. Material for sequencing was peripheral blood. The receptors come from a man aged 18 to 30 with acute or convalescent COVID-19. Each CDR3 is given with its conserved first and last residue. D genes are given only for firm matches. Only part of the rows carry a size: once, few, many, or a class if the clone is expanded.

cdr3_nt: TGTGCCAGCACCAAAAGGGACAGAAACACTGAAGCTTTCTTT
cdr3_aa: CASTKRDRNTEAFF
j_call: TRBJ1-1
d_call: TRBD1
clone_size: -
v_call: TRBV27

cdr3_nt: TGTGCCAGCAGCCAAGAAGAAGACAGATACAATGAGCAGTTCTTC
cdr3_aa: CASSQEEDRYNEQFF
j_call: TRBJ2-1
d_call: -
clone_size: -
v_call: TRBV3-1/TRBV3-2

cdr3_nt: TGTGCCAGCAGCTTTGGACAGGGGGCAAACACCATATATTTT
cdr3_aa: CASSFGQGANTIYF
j_call: TRBJ1-3
d_call: TRBD1
clone_size: few
v_call: TRBV7-8

cdr3_nt: TGTGCCAGCACTCCCGGGGGGGGGTTGTACTATGGCTACACCTTC
cdr3_aa: CASTPGGGLYYGYTF
j_call: TRBJ1-2
d_call: -
clone_size: -
v_call: TRBV6-5

cdr3_nt: TGCGCCAGCAGCTCTGCCGGGACAACGAACACTGAAGCTTTCTTT
cdr3_aa: CASSSAGTTNTEAFF
j_call: TRBJ1-1
d_call: -
clone_size: -
v_call: TRBV5-1

cdr3_nt: TGCGCCAGCAGTGTGCAGGGTTGGGGGGCTGAAGCTTTCTTT
cdr3_aa: CASSVQGWGAEAFF
j_call: TRBJ1-1
d_call: -
clone_size: -
v_call: TRBV10-2

cdr3_nt: TGTGCCAGTAGTATCCTCCTTGATTCACCCCTCCACTTT
cdr3_aa: CASSILLDSPLHF
j_call: TRBJ1-6
d_call: -
clone_size: -
v_call: TRBV19

cdr3_nt: TGCGCCAGCAGACCCCCGGGACAGGGGACGGGAAGACCTAACTATGGCTACACCTTC
cdr3_aa: CASRPPGQGTGRPNYGYTF
j_call: TRBJ1-2
d_call: TRBD1
clone_size: few
v_call: TRBV4-1

cdr3_nt: TGCGCCAGCAGCTTGGGGGGACAGTCTAATGAAAAACTGTTTTTT
cdr3_aa: CASSLGGQSNEKLFF
j_call: TRBJ1-4
d_call: TRBD1
clone_size: -
v_call: TRBV5-1

cdr3_nt: TGTGCCAGCAAACGGGACTCTCGGGGAAACACCATATATTTT
cdr3_aa: CASKRDSRGNTIYF
j_call: TRBJ1-3
d_call: -
clone_size: once
v_call: TRBV28

cdr3_nt: TGTGCCAGCAGCCAAGAAGTCGGGATAACGAACACTGAAGCTTTCTTT
cdr3_aa: CASSQEVGITNTEAFF
j_call: TRBJ1-1
d_call: -
clone_size: many
v_call: TRBV14

cdr3_nt: TGTGCCAGCAGCTTGGAAGGGGACAGAAATCAGCCCCAGCATTTT
cdr3_aa: CASSLEGDRNQPQHF
j_call: TRBJ1-5
d_call: TRBD1
clone_size: few
v_call: TRBV7-9

cdr3_nt: TGTGCCAGCAGTGAACAGGGGCGACAGAATGAAAAACTGTTTTTT
cdr3_aa: CASSEQGRQNEKLFF
j_call: TRBJ1-4
d_call: -
clone_size: -
v_call: TRBV2

cdr3_nt: TGTGCCAGCAGCTTAACCGGGACTAGGGCGACAGATACGCAGTATTTT
cdr3_aa: CASSLTGTRATDTQYF
j_call: TRBJ2-3
d_call: TRBD2
clone_size: -
v_call: TRBV7-2

cdr3_nt: TGTGCCAGTACGCCTAGGACAGGGGGATCCTTATCTAATTCACCCCTCCACTTT
cdr3_aa: CASTPRTGGSLSNSPLHF
j_call: TRBJ1-6
d_call: TRBD1
clone_size: -
v_call: TRBV19

cdr3_nt: TGTGCCACCAGTGATCATCAGGGTCGCGGCTACACCTTC
cdr3_aa: CATSDHQGRGYTF
j_call: TRBJ1-2
d_call: -
clone_size: -
v_call: TRBV24-1

cdr3_nt: TGTGCCAGCAGCCGACTAGCGTCCTCCTACAATGAGCAGTTCTTC
cdr3_aa: CASSRLASSYNEQFF
j_call: TRBJ2-1
d_call: TRBD2
clone_size: -
v_call: TRBV11-2

cdr3_nt: TGCGCCAGCAGCTTCACTAAGCGGGGCGAGCAGTTCTTC
cdr3_aa: CASSFTKRGEQFF
j_call: TRBJ2-1
d_call: TRBD2
clone_size: -
v_call: TRBV5-1

cdr3_nt: TGCGCCAGCAGCTTGGTAGCGGGAGGCACAGATACGCAGTATTTT
cdr3_aa: CASSLVAGGTDTQYF
j_call: TRBJ2-3
d_call: TRBD2
clone_size: -
v_call: TRBV5-1

cdr3_nt: TGTGCCAGCAGCCCTGGACTAGCGGGGGATAGCTCCTACGAGCAGTACTTC
cdr3_aa: CASSPGLAGDSSYEQYF
j_call: TRBJ2-7
d_call: TRBD2
clone_size: few
v_call: TRBV3-1/TRBV3-2

cdr3_nt: TGCAGCGCTGCAGGGGGAAAGACCCAGTACTTC
cdr3_aa: CSAAGGKTQYF
j_call: TRBJ2-5
d_call: TRBD1
clone_size: -
v_call: TRBV29-1

cdr3_nt: TGTGCCAGCAGCGTATTGGGGCAGGGGTCCTACAATGAGCAGTTCTTC
cdr3_aa: CASSVLGQGSYNEQFF
j_call: TRBJ2-1
d_call: -
clone_size: -
v_call: TRBV9

cdr3_nt: TGTGCCGGCGGGCACAAGTTCATGAACACTGAAGCTTTCTTT
cdr3_aa: CAGGHKFMNTEAFF
j_call: TRBJ1-1
d_call: -
clone_size: -
v_call: TRBV2

cdr3_nt: TGTGCCAGCAGTGGGACAGGGAATAGCAATCAGCCCCAGCATTTT
cdr3_aa: CASSGTGNSNQPQHF
j_call: TRBJ1-5
d_call: TRBD1
clone_size: -
v_call: TRBV25-1

cdr3_nt: TGTGCCAGCAGAGCGCAGGGGTCCAACACTGAAGCTTTCTTT
cdr3_aa: CASRAQGSNTEAFF
j_call: TRBJ1-1
d_call: -
clone_size: once
v_call: TRBV2

cdr3_nt: TGTGCCAGCTCACCGGTACAGCAAGAGACCCAGTACTTC
cdr3_aa: CASSPVQQETQYF
j_call: TRBJ2-5
d_call: -
clone_size: -
v_call: TRBV18

cdr3_nt: TGCGCCAGCAGCCACGAGGGACAGGAGGTATCGGCTGAAGCTTTCTTT
cdr3_aa: CASSHEGQEVSAEAFF
j_call: TRBJ1-1
d_call: TRBD1
clone_size: -
v_call: TRBV5-1

cdr3_nt: TGTGCCTGGAGCTTGACTAGCGGCCTCAATGAGCAGTTCTTC
cdr3_aa: CAWSLTSGLNEQFF
j_call: TRBJ2-1
d_call: TRBD2
clone_size: -
v_call: TRBV30

cdr3_nt: TGCAGCGTTGATGAAGCAGGCATGAACACTGAAGCCTTCTTT
cdr3_aa: CSVDEAGMNTEAFF
j_call: TRBJ1-1
d_call: -
clone_size: -
v_call: TRBV29-1

cdr3_nt: TGTGCCTGGAGACCCGGACAGGGGGGGAATCAGCCCCAGCATTTT
cdr3_aa: CAWRPGQGGNQPQHF
j_call: TRBJ1-5
d_call: TRBD1
clone_size: -
v_call: TRBV30

cdr3_nt: TGTGCCAGCAGGCATCGCTCCGGGACAGGAGGAAACACCATATATTTT
cdr3_aa: CASRHRSGTGGNTIYF
j_call: TRBJ1-3
d_call: TRBD1
clone_size: few
v_call: TRBV7-2

cdr3_nt: TGTGCCAGCAGGGACGGACAGGGTAACGGCTACACCTTC
cdr3_aa: CASRDGQGNGYTF
j_call: TRBJ1-2
d_call: TRBD1
clone_size: few
v_call: TRBV2

cdr3_nt: TGCAGTGCCAGGGGGGCCAACGTCCTGACTTTC
cdr3_aa: CSARGANVLTF
j_call: TRBJ2-6
d_call: -
clone_size: once
v_call: TRBV20-1

cdr3_nt: TGTGCCAGCAGTTCCTCTAGCGGGGGTAGCACAGATACGCAGTATTTT
cdr3_aa: CASSSSSGGSTDTQYF
j_call: TRBJ2-3
d_call: TRBD2
clone_size: -
v_call: TRBV27

cdr3_nt: TGTGCCAGCAGTTACTCGGGGAGTCGCTATGGCTACACCTTC
cdr3_aa: CASSYSGSRYGYTF
j_call: TRBJ1-2
d_call: -
clone_size: once
v_call: TRBV6-6

cdr3_nt: TGTGCCAGCAGAGCCACAGGGGGGGAGACCCAGTACTTC
cdr3_aa: CASRATGGETQYF
j_call: TRBJ2-5
d_call: TRBD1
clone_size: -
v_call: TRBV2

cdr3_nt: TGCAGCGTTGAAGATTTCTCTCAGGGAGAGACCCAGTACTTC
cdr3_aa: CSVEDFSQGETQYF
j_call: TRBJ2-5
d_call: -
clone_size: -
v_call: TRBV29-1

cdr3_nt: TGTGCCAGCAGCTTAGGGACAGGCACCCAGCCCCAGCATTTT
cdr3_aa: CASSLGTGTQPQHF
j_call: TRBJ1-5
d_call: TRBD1
clone_size: -
v_call: TRBV5-5

cdr3_nt: TGTGCCAGCAGCCTCCGGGACTCATATCCGGAAACTGAAGCTTTCTTT
cdr3_aa: CASSLRDSYPETEAFF
j_call: TRBJ1-1
d_call: -
clone_size: -
v_call: TRBV9

cdr3_nt: TGTGCCAGCAGTTGGGACAGCGAGGGTTCACCCCTCCACTTT
cdr3_aa: CASSWDSEGSPLHF
j_call: TRBJ1-6
d_call: TRBD1
clone_size: -
v_call: TRBV6-5

cdr3_nt: TGTGCCAGCAGCCTTGGGACAGTAACTGAAGCTTTCTTT
cdr3_aa: CASSLGTVTEAFF
j_call: TRBJ1-1
d_call: TRBD1
clone_size: -
v_call: TRBV12-3/TRBV12-4

cdr3_nt: TGTGCCAGCAGCCAAGAGGGCAGGGAGGGCACTGAAGCTTTCTTT
cdr3_aa: CASSQEGREGTEAFF
j_call: TRBJ1-1
d_call: -
clone_size: -
v_call: TRBV4-2

cdr3_nt: TGTGCCAGCAGCTTAGGGACTAGTCGATGGTTGGAGACCCAGTACTTC
cdr3_aa: CASSLGTSRWLETQYF
j_call: TRBJ2-5
d_call: TRBD2
clone_size: -
v_call: TRBV7-9

cdr3_nt: TGTGCCAGCAGTTTATCGGGAGGGGGGTCCGGGGCCAACGTCCTGACTTTC
cdr3_aa: CASSLSGGGSGANVLTF
j_call: TRBJ2-6
d_call: -
clone_size: -
v_call: TRBV27

cdr3_nt: TGTGCCAGCAGTAGGACAGGGGGGGACAATCAGCCCCAGCATTTT
cdr3_aa: CASSRTGGDNQPQHF
j_call: TRBJ1-5
d_call: TRBD1
clone_size: -
v_call: TRBV6-1

cdr3_nt: TGTGCCAGCAGCTTACAGGGCTCCCTCTCTGGGGCCAACGTCCTGACTTTC
cdr3_aa: CASSLQGSLSGANVLTF
j_call: TRBJ2-6
d_call: -
clone_size: -
v_call: TRBV7-3

cdr3_nt: TGTGCCAGCAGCCAAGAAGTAGGGGACAATGAGCAGTTCTTC
cdr3_aa: CASSQEVGDNEQFF
j_call: TRBJ2-1
d_call: -
clone_size: -
v_call: TRBV14

cdr3_nt: TGTGCCAGCAGCTTAAGATACAGCAACACTGAAGCTTTCTTT
cdr3_aa: CASSLRYSNTEAFF
j_call: TRBJ1-1
d_call: -
clone_size: -
v_call: TRBV5-6

cdr3_nt: TGTGCCAGCTCACCACCTTTGACGAGGGGAAACACCATATATTTT
cdr3_aa: CASSPPLTRGNTIYF
j_call: TRBJ1-3
d_call: -
clone_size: -
v_call: TRBV18

cdr3_nt: TGTGCCAGCAGTGAAGCTAGCGCAGGGGGCTTTGGTAATTCACCCCTCCACTTT
cdr3_aa: CASSEASAGGFGNSPLHF
j_call: TRBJ1-6
d_call: TRBD1
clone_size: -
v_call: TRBV6-1

cdr3_nt: TGTGCCAGCAGCTACCTAGCCACCGGTAGCACAGATACGCAGTATTTT
cdr3_aa: CASSYLATGSTDTQYF
j_call: TRBJ2-3
d_call: -
clone_size: -
v_call: TRBV7-2

cdr3_nt: TGTGCCAGCAGCCCCGCGGCAGATACGCAGTATTTT
cdr3_aa: CASSPAADTQYF
j_call: TRBJ2-3
d_call: -
clone_size: -
v_call: TRBV7-9

cdr3_nt: TGCGCCAGCAGCCAAGCAGCCACTACCGCTAACTATGGCTACACCTTC
cdr3_aa: CASSQAATTANYGYTF
j_call: TRBJ1-2
d_call: -
clone_size: -
v_call: TRBV4-1

cdr3_nt: TGTGCCAGCAGTTACTACCCCCCGGGGGACACTGAAGCTTTCTTT
cdr3_aa: CASSYYPPGDTEAFF
j_call: TRBJ1-1
d_call: -
clone_size: -
v_call: TRBV28

cdr3_nt: TGTGCCAGCAGTAGGGACAGGGCCAGCTCTGGAAACACCATATATTTT
cdr3_aa: CASSRDRASSGNTIYF
j_call: TRBJ1-3
d_call: TRBD1
clone_size: once
v_call: TRBV28

cdr3_nt: TGTGCCAGCAGCCCCTGGGCGGGAGGGGAGACCCAGTACTTC
cdr3_aa: CASSPWAGGETQYF
j_call: TRBJ2-5
d_call: TRBD2
clone_size: -
v_call: TRBV7-6

cdr3_nt: TGCGCCAGCAGTGAATGGCAAAACTATGGCTACACCTTC
cdr3_aa: CASSEWQNYGYTF
j_call: TRBJ1-2
d_call: -
clone_size: -
v_call: TRBV10-1

cdr3_nt: TGTGCCAGCAGCCCCGATCCCTCAGGGCCGAATCAGCCCCAGCATTTT
cdr3_aa: CASSPDPSGPNQPQHF
j_call: TRBJ1-5
d_call: -
clone_size: -
v_call: TRBV14

cdr3_nt: TGTGCCAGCAGCCAGGGGGGATCTGGAAACACCATATATTTT
cdr3_aa: CASSQGGSGNTIYF
j_call: TRBJ1-3
d_call: TRBD1
clone_size: -
v_call: TRBV25-1

cdr3_nt: TGTGCCAGTAGTAAAGTGAACGAGAACTATGGCTACACCTTC
cdr3_aa: CASSKVNENYGYTF
j_call: TRBJ1-2
d_call: -
clone_size: few
v_call: TRBV19